This is a list of T cell receptor beta chains from one sample in a study of spatial heterogeneity in lung cancer. In TCRdb, the 5' RACE reads were re-called with MiXCR into one record per CDR3 protein. The profile shows about 92,000 distinct CDR3 sequences, about an eighth of them singletons. Sequences were derived from PBMCs, sampled at surgery. The receptors here all came from a male donor with early-stage non-small cell lung cancer. CDR3s include the opening cysteine and the closing phenylalanine or tryptophan. Fields, in order: D gene, V gene, J gene, clone size, CDR3 DNA, CDR3 protein. D genes are given only for firm matches. The size field is filled for only some rows; it gives once, few, many or a size class.

-	TRBV11-1	TRBJ2-6	many	TGTGCCAGCCGGGATAGGGACTCTCGGAGCTCTGGGGCCAACGTCCTGACTTTC	CASRDRDSRSSGANVLTF
-	TRBV15	TRBJ2-7	many	TGTGCCACCAGCAGAGAATCAGGGGATTCCTACGAGCAGTACTTC	CATSRESGDSYEQYF
-	TRBV5-6	TRBJ2-1	-	TGTGCCAGCAGCTTTAGGGGGACCTCCTACAATGAGCAGTTCTTC	CASSFRGTSYNEQFF
TRBD2	TRBV11-2	TRBJ2-7	few	TGTGCCAGCAGCTTAGGATTACTAGCGAGACCCTACGAGCAGTACTTC	CASSLGLLARPYEQYF
TRBD1	TRBV28	TRBJ1-2	few	TGTGCCAGCAGTCCGACAGGGGGCTATGGCTACACCTTC	CASSPTGGYGYTF
TRBD2	TRBV20-1	TRBJ2-3	many	TGCAGTGCTAGAGTTAGAGCGGGACGCACAGATACGCAGTATTTT	CSARVRAGRTDTQYF
-	TRBV7-2	TRBJ1-6	few	TGTGCCAGCAGCTGGCAGGTGGGGTCCTATAATTCACCCCTCCACTTT	CASSWQVGSYNSPLHF
-	TRBV5-6	TRBJ1-2	many	TGTGCCAGCAGCTCGGGACCTGGCTCATACTATGGCTACACCTTC	CASSSGPGSYYGYTF
-	TRBV5-1	TRBJ2-3	many	TGCGCCAGCAGCTTGGAAAACCTAGCCGGCACAGATACGCAGTATTTT	CASSLENLAGTDTQYF
-	TRBV14	TRBJ2-1	many	TGTGCCAGCAGCCAAGAACTAAGCGGTGAGCAGTTCTTC	CASSQELSGEQFF
TRBD1	TRBV5-1	TRBJ2-7	many	TGCGCCAGCACATCTGGGACAGGGGGAAGGGAGCAGTACTTC	CASTSGTGGREQYF
TRBD1	TRBV5-1	TRBJ1-6	few	TGCGCCAAGGACAGGGCTTGTTCACCCCTCCACTTT	CAKDRACSPLHF
-	TRBV7-2	TRBJ1-5	few	TGTGCCAGCAGTCAACATGGGGATCAGCCCCAGCATTTT	CASSQHGDQPQHF
-	TRBV6-2/TRBV6-3	TRBJ1-5	many	TGTGCCAGCAGTTACTCGAGTAAGTCAGGGTTGGAAAATCAGCCCCAGCATTTT	CASSYSSKSGLENQPQHF
-	TRBV12-3/TRBV12-4	TRBJ2-6	few	TGTGCCAGCAGCGCCGGCCCCCCGGGTCTTGGGGCCAACGTCCTGACTTTC	CASSAGPPGLGANVLTF
-	TRBV6-5	TRBJ2-7	-	TGTGCCAGCAGCCGCGGGGGCCCCTCGGGGGAGCAGTACTTC	CASSRGGPSGEQYF
TRBD1	TRBV6-6	TRBJ2-7	-	TGTGCCAGCAGTCGGACAGGGGAGAGCTACGAGCAGTACTTC	CASSRTGESYEQYF
TRBD1	TRBV28	TRBJ2-3	-	TGTGCCAGCAGTGTTAGCCGGGACAGGGAGGGAGATACGCAGTATTTT	CASSVSRDREGDTQYF
-	TRBV6-2/TRBV6-3	TRBJ2-7	-	TGTGCCAGCAGTTACCACCTCGGGGGCGTTAAATCCTACGAGCAGTACTTC	CASSYHLGGVKSYEQYF
TRBD2	TRBV28	TRBJ2-4	few	TGTGCCAGCAGCTCGGGGAGGGCGGGGGGTATAGCCAAAAACATTCAGTACTTC	CASSSGRAGGIAKNIQYF
-	TRBV7-2	TRBJ2-1	many	TGTGCCAGCAGCTCGTGGCCGCTCAATGAGCAGTTCTTC	CASSSWPLNEQFF
TRBD2	TRBV3-1	TRBJ2-6	few	TGTGCCAGCAGTCGCTTCCGGGACTACCCCTCTGGGGCCAACGTCCTGACTTTC	CASSRFRDYPSGANVLTF
TRBD2	TRBV7-2	TRBJ2-3	few	TGTGCCAGCAGCCCGAACCCGAGCGGGAGGGATACGCAGTATTTT	CASSPNPSGRDTQYF
TRBD1	TRBV7-9	TRBJ1-2	many	TGTGCCAGCAGCTCGTGGACAGGTGGCTATGGCTACACCTTC	CASSSWTGGYGYTF
-	TRBV6-6	TRBJ1-6	-	TGTGCCAGCGGGGAGGTCCCGGATCATAATTCACCCCTCCACTTT	CASGEVPDHNSPLHF
-	TRBV11-2	TRBJ1-4	-	TGTGCCAGCAGCAAAAGTCTGGGAACTAATGAAAAACTGTTTTTT	CASSKSLGTNEKLFF
-	TRBV3-1	TRBJ1-2	-	TGTGCCAGCAGCCTGACCCTGGGAGATCATGGCTACACCTTC	CASSLTLGDHGYTF
TRBD1	TRBV6-1	TRBJ1-2	-	TGTGCCAGCAGAACGATGGGACAGGGTTATTCTGGCTACACCTTC	CASRTMGQGYSGYTF
TRBD2	TRBV7-2	TRBJ2-1	-	TGTGCCAGCAGCTCCCTGGCGGGAGTTGGTAATGAGCAGTTCTTC	CASSSLAGVGNEQFF
TRBD2	TRBV29-1	TRBJ2-3	-	TGCAGCGTTGCGAGCGGGGAATTCACAGATACGCAGTATTTT	CSVASGEFTDTQYF
-	TRBV3-1	TRBJ2-1	few	TGTGCCAGCAGCAAGAGCTCCTACAATGAGCAGTTCTTC	CASSKSSYNEQFF
TRBD2	TRBV27	TRBJ2-2	-	TGTGCCAGCAGGGGACTAGCCACGAACACCGGGGAGCTGTTTTTT	CASRGLATNTGELFF
-	TRBV6-2/TRBV6-3	TRBJ2-1	-	TGTGCCAGCAGTTTTAACATGGATGAGCAGTTCTTC	CASSFNMDEQFF
-	TRBV12-3/TRBV12-4	TRBJ2-5	few	TGTGCCAGCAGTCCGAACGGACGGGTACAAGAGACCCAGTACTTC	CASSPNGRVQETQYF
TRBD2	TRBV5-1	TRBJ2-2	-	TGCGCCAGCAGCCTAGAGACTAGCGGGTCGGTCACCGGGGAGCTGTTTTTT	CASSLETSGSVTGELFF
TRBD1	TRBV5-1	TRBJ2-2	-	TGCGCCAGCAGCCCGGCCGGGACAGGGGGTTCCGGGGAGCTGTTTTTT	CASSPAGTGGSGELFF
-	TRBV4-1	TRBJ2-5	many	TGCGCCAGCAGCCAATCACCTCAGGGGAATCAAGAGACCCAGTACTTC	CASSQSPQGNQETQYF
TRBD1	TRBV18	TRBJ1-1	few	TGTGCCAGCTCACCCCAGGGGGTTGAAGCTTTCTTT	CASSPQGVEAFF